The 28 T cell receptor beta chains below all came from one sample that was sequenced in a study of tumor-infiltrating lymphocytes in primary liver carcinoma. Constant-region priming of about 0.5 ug total RNA yielded TCR beta cDNA. Library construction for TCR beta comprised three nested multiplex PCR rounds performed with slightly modified ARM-PCR. The first two PCR rounds, roughly 10 cycles each, used TRBV1-TRBV30 forward primers and a C-beta reverse primer. One entry per CDR3 protein, called by TCRdb with MiXCR from the multiplex PCR reads. The sample has roughly 100,000 distinct CDR3 sequences, roughly 80% seen once; the top ten hold under 25%. Without any cell sorting, roughly 17-31 mg of bulk tissue yielded co-extracted RNA and DNA. Sequenced material: liver tumor tissue from sampling region 3. Subset indicated: tumor region T3, left-lateral pole. The receptors were gathered from a man aged 40-50 years with primary liver carcinoma and hepatitis B virus infection.

In regard to this clonotype: A read error may produce the germline difference seen at one junction end. The chain uses TRBV6-5 and TRBJ2-7; D is ambiguous. Germline V gene sequence: CDR1 MNHEY, CDR2 SVGAGI. The CDR3 sequence is 15 residues long. The CDR3 region has the DNA TGTGCCAGCAGTCGGACCCAGACCCATCCGTACGAGAAGTACTTC. Amino acids: CASSRTQTHPYEKYF.

Comments on this clonotype: One junction end does not reproduce the germline sequence, and a read error may be involved. The rearrangement links TRBV4-3 to TRBJ2-7; D is ambiguous. The CDR3 is made up of 16 amino acids. CDR1 is LGHNA, CDR2 YSLEER, per germline. As DNA, the CDR3 is TGCGCCAGCAGCAAAGAAATAGCTGAGAGCTCCTACGAGCAGTACTTC. This translates into CASSKEIAESSYEQYF.

Note on this clonotype: This is likely a read error, given that the CDR3 carries no conserved phenylalanine or tryptophan at its end. The chain joins TRBV12-3 or TRBV12-4 to TRBJ1-1; D remains unclear. The V end was cut by 10 bases, the J end by 5 bases, with 14 bases between. This CDR3 is built from 12 residues. Written as DNA, the CDR3 is TGTGCCACAACCGGGCTGGGAACTGAAGCTTTCTTA. Translated, it gives CATTGLGTEAFL.

As concerns this clonotype: The junction and the germline gene differ at one end; a read error may be behind it. The chain combines TRBV11-2 with TRBJ2-7; no reliable D call. There are 15 residues in the CDR3. Germline V CDR1 and CDR2: SGHAT, FQNNGV. CDR3 amino acids: CASRLRCTWENERYF. The CDR3 bases are TGTGCCAGCAGGTTACGATGTACATGGGAAAACGAGCGGTACTTC. Variable domain in full (rest from reference TRBV11-2 and TRBJ2-7): EAGVAQSPRYKIIEKRQSVAFWCNPISGHATLYWYQQILGQGPKLLIQFQNNGVVDDSQLPKDRFSAERLKGVDSTLKIQPAKLEDSAVYLCASRLRCTWENERYFGPGTRLTVT.

The V and J genes are TRBV29-1 and TRBJ1-2; 8 bases are shared with TRBD1. In germline, CDR1 is SQVTM, CDR2 ANQGSEA. The CDR3 consists of 12 residues. The CDR3: CNVGQETYEYTF. The CDR3 coding sequence is TGCAACGTGGGACAGGAGACATATGAGTACACCTTC.

This clonotype was recorded at least ten times. This rearrangement joins TRBV28 to TRBJ2-6; D may be TRBD1 or TRBD2 (5 bases each). V lost 4 bases and J lost 2, with 9 bases in between. Germline-derived CDR1 and CDR2 are MDHEN and SYDVKM. The CDR3 sequence is 15 residues long. This CDR3 reads CASSSGATGANVLTF. The CDR3 coding sequence is TGTGCCAGCAGTTCCGGGGCGACTGGGGCCAACGTCCTGACTTTC.

As regards this clonotype: Germline is not matched at one junction end, which may reflect a read error. The V and J genes are TRBV12-3 or TRBV12-4 and TRBJ2-1; the match to TRBD1 covers 10 bases. There are 14 residues in the CDR3. In DNA, the CDR3 is TGTGTCAGCTCCGGGACAGGGGTGGTTTATTTGCAGTTCTTC. This translates into CVSSGTGVVYLQFF.

This clonotype has only one observation. The gene calls are TRBV11-2 and TRBJ2-2; TRBD1 is a possible D gene (5 bases). The CDR3 consists of 15 residues. CDR1 is SGHAT and CDR2 is FQNNGV in the germline V gene. Deletions cut 2 bases from V and 7 bases from J, with 14 bases between. CDR3 nucleotide sequence: TGTGCCAGCAGCTTAACGGCAGGAGACAGCGGGGAGCTGTTTTTT. Protein product: CASSLTAGDSGELFF.

Notes on this clonotype: The junction differs from germline at one of its ends, possibly a read error. The gene calls are TRBV6-1 and TRBJ1-1, with D hard to call. CDR1 MNHNS and CDR2 SASEGT come from the germline V gene. This CDR3 comprises 13 residues. This CDR3 reads CVSSDGRNTEVFF. The CDR3 DNA is TGTGTCAGCAGTGATGGTAGGAACACTGAAGTTTTCTTT.

Details on this clonotype: The final CDR3 position lacks the conserved phenylalanine or tryptophan, pointing to a likely read error. The limits of the CDR3 on the DNA are not certain, so only TCRdb's listed CDR3 is given. This chain connects TRBV6-2 or TRBV6-3 to TRBJ2-7; the table's D call of TRBD1 was not tested on the DNA. Both ends counted, the CDR3 spans 17 residues. CDR1 and CDR2 (germline): MNHEY, SVGEGT. The chain's CDR3 is CASSSQSPGTGMYERYL.

This clonotype was seen many times. The V and J genes are TRBV28 and TRBJ2-1; TRBD1 or TRBD2 may be the D gene (6 bases each). Germline V gene lookup returns CDR1 MDHEN and CDR2 SYDVKM. The CDR3 sequence is 14 residues long. V lost 5 bases to trimming and J lost 7 bases, with 15 bases between them. The CDR3 region has the DNA TGTGCCAGCAGTCCGTCGGAGGGGGGAAATGAGCAGTTCTTC. Translation gives CASSPSEGGNEQFF.

For this clonotype: Just one base apart from a much larger clone, this may be a read error. The chain combines TRBV10-3 with TRBJ2-2, with D possibly being TRBD1 (6 bases). Germline V gene data show CDR1 as ENHRY and CDR2 as SYGVKD. This CDR3 region has 14 residues. This CDR3 reads CDISGAGDTGELFF. CDR3 sequence (DNA): TGTGACATCAGTGGGGCAGGGGACACCGGGGAGCTGTTTTTT.

Ten or more counts support this clonotype. The chain employs TRBV6-6 and TRBJ2-3; maybe TRBD2 (5 bases). The CDR3 length is 14 residues. The germline V gene has CDR1 MNHNY and CDR2 SVGAGI (reference sequence). The V gene lost 2 bases and the J gene lost 3 bases, with 9 bases spanning the gap. The DNA of the CDR3 is TGTGCCAGCAGTTACGCGACTATAACAGATACGCAGTATTTT. Protein product: CASSYATITDTQYF.

This clonotype was seen just once. Since the CDR3 does not end with the conserved phenylalanine or tryptophan, this likely comes from a read error. Here the CDR3 DNA reads TGCAGCGCCGCCCCTGGGTGGGGGATGAACACTGAAGCTTTCTAT. Protein: CSAAPGWGMNTEAFY. This sequence joins TRBV29-1 and TRBJ1-1; possible D gene TRBD1, 5 bases. Trimming took 7 bases from V and 0 from J, leaving 18 bases between them. The CDR3 extends over 15 amino acids. The germline V gene encodes CDR1 SQVTM and CDR2 ANQGSEA.

The chain is built from TRBV6-1 and TRBJ2-3, with a possible D match to TRBD2 (5 bases). The CDR3 is 15 amino acids. Germline V gene sequence: CDR1 MNHNS, CDR2 SASEGT. Trimming cost V 7 bases and J 2 bases, with 16 bases left between them. CDR3: CASKSQSRDTDTQYF. CDR3 in DNA: TGTGCCAGCAAGTCACAGAGCCGGGACACAGATACGCAGTATTTT.

In the case of this clonotype: One junction end does not reproduce the germline sequence, and a read error may be involved. The chain couples TRBV4-3 to TRBJ2-3; 14 bases agree with TRBD2. CDR1 is LGHNA and CDR2 is YSLEER in the germline V gene. The CDR3 is made up of 20 amino acids. CDR3 sequence reads: CACSQDIPSGTSGRANTQYF. Written as DNA, the CDR3 is TGCGCCTGCAGCCAAGATATTCCCTCCGGGACTAGCGGGAGAGCAAATACGCAGTATTTT.

This clonotype has a handful of counts. The J gene is TRBJ2-7, the V gene TRBV2; D call uncertain. This CDR3 region has 11 residues. V was trimmed by 6 bases and J by 9 bases, leaving 12 bases between them. The germline CDR1 and CDR2 sequences are SNHLY and FYNNEI. The CDR3 here is CASSPKAGQYF. CDR3 DNA sequence: TGTGCCAGCAGCCCAAAGGCTGGGCAGTACTTC.

DNA for the CDR3: TGTGCCGGTAGTACGGACCAAGAGACCCAGTACTTC. Protein product: CAGSTDQETQYF. The chain employs TRBV5-4 and TRBJ2-5; D gene unclear. Trimming stripped 10 bases from V and 0 bases from J, with 10 bases between. The V gene's germline CDR1 is SGHNT and CDR2 YYREEE (reference sequence). The CDR3 length is 12 residues.

In its sample, this clonotype was seen many times. The chain employs TRBV6-4 and TRBJ1-4; D gene ambiguous. The length of the CDR3 is 15 residues. V lost 4 bases to trimming and J lost 7 bases, with 16 bases between them. The germline CDR1 and CDR2 sequences are MRHNA and SNTAGT. The CDR3 DNA sequence: TGTGCCAGCAGTGCCCAGGACCCGTTGGGTGAAAAACTGTTTTTT. Protein product: CASSAQDPLGEKLFF.

Concerning this clonotype: This may arise from a read error, as a much more abundant clone is one base away. V usage is TRBV4-2 and J usage is TRBJ2-5; D is undetermined. Trimming pared 0 bases from V and 10 bases from J, leaving 18 bases between. The germline CDR1 and CDR2 sequences are LGHNA and YNFKEQ. This CDR3 spans 15 amino acids. In DNA, the CDR3 is TGTGCCAGCAGCCAAGAGAATGAGGCTAGTGGGATCCAGTACTTC. The encoded protein is CASSQENEASGIQYF.

This rearrangement joins TRBV4-2 to TRBJ2-5; D may be TRBD1 or TRBD2 (6 bases each). Per germline, CDR1 LGHNA and CDR2 YNFKEQ. The CDR3 has 16 amino acids. In DNA form, the CDR3 reads TGTACCGGCAGCGCTGGAGGGGGTACGGTGAAAGAGACCCAGTACTTC. Residues: CTGSAGGGTVKETQYF.

The rearrangement links TRBV7-2 to TRBJ2-7; TRBD2 matches at 7 bases. The V segment lost 4 bases and the J segment 3 bases; nucleotides outside the gene matches: 9. CDR1 is SGHTA, CDR2 FQGNSA, per germline. The CDR3 runs 15 residues. The DNA of the CDR3 is TGTGCCAGCAGCTCGGTGACGGGGGGAGGCTACGAGCAGTACTTC. Protein product: CASSSVTGGGYEQYF. Full variable domain (remainder filled in from reference TRBV7-2 and TRBJ2-7): GAGVSQSPSNKVTEKGKDVELRCDPISGHTALYWYRQSLGQGLEFLIYFQGNSAPDKSGLPSDRFSAERTGGSVSTLTIQRTQQEDSAVYLCASSSVTGGGYEQYFGPGTRLTVT.

With respect to this clonotype: Compared with germline, one end of the junction differs, possibly owing to a read error. This chain connects TRBV5-1 to TRBJ1-3, with no clear D. The CDR3 is made up of 16 amino acids. Germline CDR1 reads SGHRS; CDR2 reads YFSETQ. CDR3 residues: CASSLDAQNPGNTVYF. DNA for the CDR3: TGCGCCAGCAGCTTGGACGCGCAGAACCCTGGAAACACCGTATATTTT. The full variable domain, rest sourced from reference TRBV5-1 and TRBJ1-3, is KAGVTQTPRYLIKTRGQQVTLSCSPISGHRSVSWYQQTPGQGLQFLFEYFSETQRNKGNFPGRFSGRQFSNSRSEMNVSTLELGDSALYLCASSLDAQNPGNTVYFGEGSWLTVV.

This clonotype came up many times. The genes are TRBV6-2 or TRBV6-3 and TRBJ1-2; D not certain. The CDR3 has 17 amino acids. The germline V gene has CDR1 MNHEY and CDR2 SVGEGT. The ends were cut back, 5 bases at V and 0 bases at J, with 19 bases in the middle. CDR3 residues: CASSPPRVMDSNYGYTF. CDR3 nucleotides: TGTGCCAGCAGTCCTCCGAGAGTTATGGATTCTAACTATGGCTACACCTTC.

On this clonotype: A read error is likely, as this CDR3 ends without the conserved phenylalanine or tryptophan. The DNA is omitted, as the CDR3 cannot be located on it reliably, and the CDR3 follows TCRdb's listing. The chain has TRBV11-2 and TRBJ2-1. CDR1 and CDR2 from the germline V gene are SGHAT and FQNNGV. The CDR3 numbers 13 amino acids, ends counted. CDR3 residues: CASSSELYSERFL.

This chain uses TRBV6-1 with TRBJ2-1, with D possibly TRBD2 on 6 matching bases. Trimming shortened V by 10 bases and J by 2 bases, and 18 bases separated the two germline ends. Germline CDR1 MNHNS, CDR2 SASEGT. The CDR3 contains 15 residues. The DNA of the CDR3 is TGTGCCAACACCCTGGAGGGGCATACCTACAATGAGCAGTTCTTC. It codes for CANTLEGHTYNEQFF.

Worth noting for this clonotype: Given the absence of the conserved phenylalanine or tryptophan at the CDR3 end, a read error is likely. The chain combines TRBV30 with TRBJ2-6; a possible D gene is TRBD1 (6 bases). This CDR3 has 16 amino acids. Per germline, CDR1 GTSNPN and CDR2 SVGIG (reference sequence). CDR3 region: CAWTATGLSRANVLTL. The CDR3 DNA sequence: TGTGCCTGGACTGCGACAGGCCTCTCTAGGGCCAACGTCCTGACTCTC.

Regarding this clonotype: A read error may produce the germline difference seen at one junction end. The chain uses TRBV12-3 or TRBV12-4 and TRBJ1-1; TRBD1 is a possible D gene (5 bases). CDR3 size: 14 residues. The CDR3 sequence is CANSSAHRNTVAFF. The DNA for the CDR3 is TGTGCCAACAGTTCGGCACACAGGAACACTGTAGCTTTCTTT.